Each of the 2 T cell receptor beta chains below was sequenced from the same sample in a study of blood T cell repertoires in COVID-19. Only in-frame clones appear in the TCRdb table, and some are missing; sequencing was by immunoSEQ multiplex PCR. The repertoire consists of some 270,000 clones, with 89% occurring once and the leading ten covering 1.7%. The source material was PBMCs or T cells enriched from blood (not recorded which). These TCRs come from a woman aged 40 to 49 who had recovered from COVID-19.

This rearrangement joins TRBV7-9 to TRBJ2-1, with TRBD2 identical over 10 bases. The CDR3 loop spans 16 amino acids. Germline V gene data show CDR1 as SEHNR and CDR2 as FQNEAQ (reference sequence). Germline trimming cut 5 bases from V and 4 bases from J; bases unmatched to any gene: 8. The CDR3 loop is CASSPFSGRRYNEQFF. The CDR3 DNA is TGTGCCAGCAGCCCGTTTAGCGGGAGGCGGTACAATGAGCAGTTCTTC.

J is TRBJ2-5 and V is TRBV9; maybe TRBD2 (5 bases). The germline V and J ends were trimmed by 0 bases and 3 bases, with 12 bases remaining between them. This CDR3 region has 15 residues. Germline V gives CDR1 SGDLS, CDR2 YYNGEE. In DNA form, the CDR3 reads TGTGCCAGCAGCGTAGGTTGGAGGCAGAAAGAGACCCAGTACTTC. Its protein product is CASSVGWRQKETQYF.